The sequence of this T cell receptor (beta chain) was determined in a study of T cell repertoires in cytomegalovirus infection. Study-wide background: HLA-C-restricted CMV epitopes, recently identified, and well-studied HLA-B-restricted ones were used by the study. An indication of both CMV infection and matching HLA type came from public TCR beta signatures.

Trimming left V 2 bases short and J 1 base short, with 11 bases between. Germline V gives CDR1 LGHNA, CDR2 YSLEER. This CDR3 region has 16 residues. Overall study results and limits: HLA-C-restricted CMV-specific TCR beta clonotypes were dominant in the ex vivo response. Summed frequency of public TCR beta families distinguished CMV carriers with the relevant HLA.

A word on this clonotype: Its antigen is currently unknown.

From the reads, TCRdb called clonotypes with MiXCR, one entry per CDR3 protein. The table records about 480,000 distinct CDR3 sequences, roughly 34% of them present only once. Source: cultured PBMCs, taken from culture after CMV antigen stimulation. The sequence was collected from a human donor in good health (CMV status not recorded). Some clones in this sample may be carry-over from other donors' samples. The J gene is TRBJ1-4, the V gene TRBV4-3, with a possible D match to TRBD1 (5 bases). CDR3 coding DNA: TGCGCCAGCAGCCAACTAGCGGGGGAAACTAATGAAAAACTGTTTTTT. It translates to CASSQLAGETNEKLFF.